This T cell receptor beta chain was captured in a study of blood T cell repertoires in COVID-19 (dated by TCRdb to 2020 to 2021). Study-wide context: Collaborator samples came from the United States, Italy and Spain and covered acute and convalescent phases of COVID-19. The material from the prospective study consisted of cDNA or gDNA derived from T cells, B-cell-depleted T cells, or PBMCs. Deeply sampled blood TCRbeta repertoires from subjects exposed to, actively infected with, or recovered from COVID-19 were included in the dataset. Where available, HLA class I and class II types were taken from metadata supplied by the sample provider and were not determined by assay-based typing. The samples were drawn from two sources: the first 160 participants of the ongoing ImmuneRACE study, and fewer than 1,500 subjects contributed by 6 global collaborators. A freely available public database, intended as a resource for researchers studying the immune response to SARS-CoV-2, is where the repertoires were released. Nearly every sample came with metadata listing a de-identified subject ID, COVID-19 status, age in years and sex. Results and caveats for the whole study, not just this receptor: How much clinical and demographic metadata was included differed by source and by participant, and the metadata was provided uncurated.

The immunoSEQ Assay, a bias-controlled multiplex PCR, was used to amplify TCRbeta CDR3 regions from genomic DNA. The original pipeline was this. The number of nucleated cells in each sample was estimated from the amplification of reference gene primers within the assay. To quantify the absolute abundance of each unique TCRbeta CDR3 rearrangement, sequence reads were collapsed and filtered. For each sample, productive Simpson clonality was calculated as the square root of Simpson's diversity index over productive rearrangements. As stored in TCRdb, this immuneACCESS dataset retains in-frame rearrangements with V and J assigned. A fraction of the clones does not appear; measured against another copy, unresolved V genes explain less than half of the discrepancy, and the remainder lacks a known reason. The DNA gave D and trimming, while V, J and clone size come from that table. For this sample the table gives roughly 140,000 clones, of which around 89% were detected only once. 0.95% to 1.5% of the sample is held by the ten biggest clonotypes.

In the prospective study, participants were roughly 18 to 90 years old, resided in 24 geographic areas of the United States, and were enrolled through a virtual design. In the prospective study, participants were assigned to cohorts based on the clinical history participants reported in a screening survey and a study questionnaire. In the prospective study, whole blood, serum and a nasopharyngeal or oropharyngeal swab were collected from each participant by mobile phlebotomists. Participants in the prospective study had the option to provide additional blood draws and questionnaires over a roughly 2-month period. Before DNA extraction, blood samples from the prospective study were shipped at room temperature or frozen. V was cut back by 10 bases and J by 4 bases, leaving a gap of 14 bases between them. Sequences MDHEN (CDR1) and SYDVKM (CDR2) are obtained from the germline V gene. The CDR3 starts with the cysteine, ends with the phenylalanine, and has 13 residues. The only DNA kept is the CDR3, 39 bases in frame from the first base.

About this clone itself: The specificity of this receptor is unknown. Per-nucleotide qualities are absent, and no much larger clonotype sits a single base away.

The sequencing input was PBMCs or T cells enriched from blood (not recorded which). The V and J segments used are TRBV28 and TRBJ1-5; the D segment cannot be called with confidence. This clonotype was sampled from a woman aged 25 to 45 with acute COVID-19. The DNA reads TGTGCCACCTCGTTGAGTCGGAATCAGCCCCAGCATTTT. Translated, it reads CATSLSRNQPQHF.